The 8 T cell receptor beta chains listed next were all sequenced from one sample in a study of blood T cell repertoires in COVID-19. The protocol was immunoSEQ multiplex PCR, while the TCRdb copy is restricted to in-frame clones and leaves out a portion. The data contain around 85,000 clones, about 82% of them singletons. Sequencing was done on a sample of peripheral blood. These receptors were collected from a man aged 50-59 years with active COVID-19.

The chain links TRBV7-2 to TRBJ2-5; D gene unclear. V lost 7 bases and J lost 1, with 10 bases in between. The CDR3 totals 13 residues. Per germline, CDR1 SGHTA and CDR2 FQGNSA. Here the CDR3 DNA reads TGTGCCAGCACCCCTCGCAGCCAAGAGACCCAGTACTTC. It encodes CASTPRSQETQYF.

This chain links TRBV9 with TRBJ2-3; TRBD2 aligns across 7 bases. V lost 2 bases and J lost 2; bases outside the gene matches: 11. From germline, CDR1 is SGDLS and CDR2 YYNGEE. The CDR3 has 17 amino acids. In nucleotides, the CDR3 is TGTGCCAGCAGCGTTTGGGAACTAGCGACAAACACAGATACGCAGTATTTT. Its translation is CASSVWELATNTDTQYF.

V gene TRBV5-1 combines with J gene TRBJ2-5; D perhaps matches TRBD1 (6 bases). CDR3 size: 14 residues. From germline, CDR1 is SGHRS and CDR2 YFSETQ. Trimming took 4 bases from V and 2 from J, leaving 12 bases between them. The CDR3, as DNA: TGCGCCAGCAGCAAGCAGGGGATTCAAGAGACCCAGTACTTC. The encoded protein is CASSKQGIQETQYF.

This clone was counted a few times. This chain joins TRBV3-1 (or the pseudogene TRBV3-2) and TRBJ1-2; the D is unclear. The germline V gene encodes CDR1 LGHDT and CDR2 YNNKEL (reference sequence). The CDR3 spans 15 residues. The V and J ends lost 0 bases and 0 bases respectively, with 8 bases between them. The CDR3 nucleotides read TGTGCCAGCAGCCAAGATTTTGCAGCTAACTATGGCTACACCTTC. This encodes CASSQDFAANYGYTF.

This clone was seen only a few times. J is TRBJ2-1 and V is TRBV27, with 7 bases identical to TRBD1. The CDR3 totals 12 residues. Germline V CDR1 and CDR2: MNHEY, SMNVEV (reference sequence). V shed 6 bases, J shed 7 bases, and the junction held 3 bases outside the gene matches. CDR3 region: CASRQGPNEQFF. CDR3 coding DNA: TGTGCCAGCAGACAGGGGCCAAATGAGCAGTTCTTC.

This clone showed up just once. The J gene is TRBJ2-7, the V gene TRBV27; 7 bases are shared with TRBD1. Germline CDR1 MNHEY, CDR2 SMNVEV (reference sequence). CDR3 size: 15 residues. V shed 2 bases and J 3 bases; nucleotides not matched to a gene: 7. CDR3 DNA sequence: TGTGCCAGCAGTTTAAAGACAGGGTCCCACTACGAGCAGTACTTC. Translated, it gives CASSLKTGSHYEQYF.

J is TRBJ1-4 and V is TRBV5-1; D not resolved. Trimming pared 0 bases from V and 5 bases from J, leaving 11 bases between. The CDR3 contains 15 residues. Germline V lookup: CDR1 SGHRS, CDR2 YFSETQ. Written as DNA, the CDR3 is TGCGCCAGCAGCTTGGCCGAACAGTTGAATGAAAAACTGTTTTTT. It translates to CASSLAEQLNEKLFF.

V is TRBV4-3 and J is TRBJ2-3; TRBD1 matches at 8 bases. The CDR3 sequence is 17 residues long. With 1 base clipped from V and 2 bases from J, the junction kept 8 bases outside the gene matches. Per the germline V gene, CDR1 is LGHNA and CDR2 is YSLEER. Here the CDR3 reads CASSQVLQGEYTDTQYF. Written as DNA, the CDR3 is TGCGCCAGCAGCCAAGTATTACAGGGGGAATACACAGATACGCAGTATTTT.